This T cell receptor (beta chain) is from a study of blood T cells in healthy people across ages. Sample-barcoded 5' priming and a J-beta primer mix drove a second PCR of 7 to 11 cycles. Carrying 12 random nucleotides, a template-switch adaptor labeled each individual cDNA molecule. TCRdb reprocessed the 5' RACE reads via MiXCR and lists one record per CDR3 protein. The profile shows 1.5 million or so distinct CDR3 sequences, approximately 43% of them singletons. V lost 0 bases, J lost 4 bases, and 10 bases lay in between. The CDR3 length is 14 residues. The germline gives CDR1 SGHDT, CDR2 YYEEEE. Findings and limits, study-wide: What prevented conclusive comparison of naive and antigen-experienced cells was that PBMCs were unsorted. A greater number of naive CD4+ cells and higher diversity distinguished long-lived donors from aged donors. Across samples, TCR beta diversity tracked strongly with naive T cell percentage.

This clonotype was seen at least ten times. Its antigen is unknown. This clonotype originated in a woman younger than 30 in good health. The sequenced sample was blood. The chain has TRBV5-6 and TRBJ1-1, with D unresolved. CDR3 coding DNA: TGTGCCAGCAGCTTGGGGTGGGGAGGCACTGAAGCTTTCTTT. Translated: CASSLGWGGTEAFF.